The T cell receptor beta chain described here comes from a study of blood T cell repertoires in COVID-19. The sample holds a few counts of this clone. In the authors' methods: Reference gene primers were amplified, and this amplification served to estimate nucleated cell counts. TCRdb's copy holds only in-frame clones and misses some; the assay was immunoSEQ multiplex PCR. V and J calls and clone size are as listed in that table; D and trimming were resolved from the DNA. The table shows approximately 300,000 clones, with roughly nine tenths occurring only once. Those who participated ranged in age from about 18 to 95 years and resided in about 24 US areas. For recovered donors of Cohort 3, there were two negative PCRs, clearance, or symptom resolution. The sequence was collected from a man in his sixties who had recovered from COVID-19. The sample consisted of PBMCs or T cells enriched from blood (not recorded which).

DNA for the CDR3: TGTGCCAGTAGTACTTCCAGGTATTCGCCCCAGCATTTT. Protein: CASSTSRYSPQHF. The chain carries TRBV19 and TRBJ1-5; D is unclear. V was cut by 4 bases and J by 9 bases, with 13 bases left in between. The length of the CDR3 is 13 residues. Germline lookup yields CDR1 LNHDA and CDR2 SQIVND (reference sequence).